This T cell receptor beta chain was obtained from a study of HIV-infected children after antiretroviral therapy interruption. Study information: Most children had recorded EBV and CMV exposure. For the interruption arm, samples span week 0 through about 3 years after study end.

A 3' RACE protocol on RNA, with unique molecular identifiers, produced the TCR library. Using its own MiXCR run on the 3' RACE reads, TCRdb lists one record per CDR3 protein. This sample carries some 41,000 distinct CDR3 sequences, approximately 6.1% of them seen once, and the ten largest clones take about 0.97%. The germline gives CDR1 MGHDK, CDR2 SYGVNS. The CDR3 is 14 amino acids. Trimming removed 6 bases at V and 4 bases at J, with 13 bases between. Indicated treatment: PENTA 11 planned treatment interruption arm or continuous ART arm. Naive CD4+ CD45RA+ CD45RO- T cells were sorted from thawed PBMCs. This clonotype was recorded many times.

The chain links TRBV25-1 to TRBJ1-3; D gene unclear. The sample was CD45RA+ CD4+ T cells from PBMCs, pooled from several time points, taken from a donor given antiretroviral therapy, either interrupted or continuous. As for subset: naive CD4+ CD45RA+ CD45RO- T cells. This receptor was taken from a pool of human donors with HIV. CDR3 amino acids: CASRDQSGGNTIYF. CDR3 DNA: TGTGCCAGCAGGGACCAATCTGGCGGAAACACCATATATTTT.